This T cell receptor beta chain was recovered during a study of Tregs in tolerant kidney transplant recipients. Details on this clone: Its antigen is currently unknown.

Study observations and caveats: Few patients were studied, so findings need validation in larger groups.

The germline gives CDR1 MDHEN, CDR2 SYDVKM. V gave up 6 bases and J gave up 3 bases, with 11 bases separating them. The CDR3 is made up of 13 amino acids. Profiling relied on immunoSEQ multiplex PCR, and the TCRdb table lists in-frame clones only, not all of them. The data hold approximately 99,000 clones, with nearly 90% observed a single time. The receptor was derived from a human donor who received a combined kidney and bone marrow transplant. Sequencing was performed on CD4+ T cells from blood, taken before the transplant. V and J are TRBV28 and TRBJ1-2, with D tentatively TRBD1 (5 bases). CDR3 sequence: CASSPQGYYGYTF. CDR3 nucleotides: TGTGCCAGCAGCCCGCAGGGATACTATGGCTACACCTTC.